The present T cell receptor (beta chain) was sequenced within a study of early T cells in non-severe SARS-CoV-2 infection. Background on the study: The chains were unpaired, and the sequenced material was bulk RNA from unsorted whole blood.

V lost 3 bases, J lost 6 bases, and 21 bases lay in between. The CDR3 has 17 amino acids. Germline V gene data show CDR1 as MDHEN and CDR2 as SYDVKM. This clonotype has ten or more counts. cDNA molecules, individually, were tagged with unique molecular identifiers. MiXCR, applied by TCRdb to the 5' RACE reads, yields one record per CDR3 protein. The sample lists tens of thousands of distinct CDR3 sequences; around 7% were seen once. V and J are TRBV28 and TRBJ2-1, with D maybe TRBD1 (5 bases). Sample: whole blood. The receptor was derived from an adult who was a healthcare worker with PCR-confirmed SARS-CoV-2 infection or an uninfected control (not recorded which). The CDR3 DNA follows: TGTGCCAGCAGTTTGGGGCGGTCCGGTTTTAGGGCCAATGAGCAGTTCTTC. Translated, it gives CASSLGRSGFRANEQFF. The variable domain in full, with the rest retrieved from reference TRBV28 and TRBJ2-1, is DVKVTQSSRYLVKRTGEKVFLECVQDMDHENMFWYRQDPGLGLRLIYFSYDVKMKEKGDIPEGYSVSREKKERFSLILESASTNQTSMYLCASSLGRSGFRANEQFFGPGTRLTVL.